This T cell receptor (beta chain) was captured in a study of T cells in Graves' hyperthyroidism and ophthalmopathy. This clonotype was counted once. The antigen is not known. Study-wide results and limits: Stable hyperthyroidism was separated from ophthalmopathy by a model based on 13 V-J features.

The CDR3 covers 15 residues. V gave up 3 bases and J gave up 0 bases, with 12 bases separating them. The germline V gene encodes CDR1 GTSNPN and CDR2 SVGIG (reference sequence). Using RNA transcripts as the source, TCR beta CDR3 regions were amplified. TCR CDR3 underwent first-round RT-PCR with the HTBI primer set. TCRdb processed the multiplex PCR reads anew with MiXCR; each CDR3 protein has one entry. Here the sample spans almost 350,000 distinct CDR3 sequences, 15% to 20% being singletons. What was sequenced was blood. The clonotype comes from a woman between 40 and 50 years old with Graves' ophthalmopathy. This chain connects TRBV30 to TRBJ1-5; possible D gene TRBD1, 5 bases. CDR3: CAWSDGTYSNQPQHF. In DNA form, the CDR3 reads TGTGCCTGGAGCGACGGGACGTATAGCAATCAGCCCCAGCATTTT.